This entry concerns a single TCR beta chain. What antigen it recognizes has not been identified. Base-call qualities are not available, and no considerably larger clone is one nucleotide away. This record comes from a study of response to subunit inactivated influenza vaccine listed by TCRdb under 2018. For the study in its entirety: To follow how T cells responded to a trivalent subunit inactivated influenza vaccine, the researchers relied on deep quantitative profiling of the T cell receptor repertoire. The research as a whole found: The authors proposed that each seasonal influenza vaccination may bring in only a limited number of new T cells.

Libraries were prepared through RT-PCR. The data were produced on an Illumina HiSeq 2500. TCRdb reran the public reads through fastp at Q25 and MiXCR, keeping productive beta chains. Every entry covers one CDR3 protein and lists the most common genes and DNA from its rows. This sample comprises approximately 530,000 distinct CDR3 sequences, 7.2% of them detected only once. The ten largest clonotypes hold roughly 14% of the sample. According to the germline V gene (reference sequence), CDR1 reads SSHAT and CDR2 reads FNYEAQ. The V end gives up 2 bases and the J end 7 bases, leaving 7 bases in the junction not matched to a gene. Spanning cysteine to phenylalanine, the CDR3 consists of 16 amino acids. The only DNA kept is the CDR3, 48 bases in frame from the first base.

The source was PBMCs from blood, collected around 25 months after vaccination. Recombination joined TRBV7-7 with TRBJ2-1; TRBD1 agrees with 11 junctional bases. The TCR sequence derives from a man between 50 and 75 years old who received an inactivated influenza vaccine. Donor details come from another sample of the same person, matched by shared clones. The DNA reads TGTGCCAGCAGCTTAATGCTGGGGACAGGGGGGAATGAGCAGTTCTTC. It translates as CASSLMLGTGGNEQFF.